The clone carrying this T cell receptor (beta chain) was seen a few times. Its target is not known. Amplification targeted TCR beta CDR3 regions from RNA transcripts. HTBI primers were the set used in a first-round RT-PCR of the TCR CDR3. TCRdb processed the multiplex PCR reads anew with MiXCR; each CDR3 protein has one entry. The repertoire has under 550,000 distinct CDR3 sequences, about 20% of them found once; the top ten carry roughly 44%. This record comes from a study of T cells in Graves' hyperthyroidism and ophthalmopathy. Study-level results: Researchers found most expanded thyroid clonotypes above 0.001 in blood as well.

The CDR3 totals 16 residues. Germline CDR1 and CDR2: PRHDT and FYEKMQ (reference sequence). Trimming cost V 5 bases and J 5 bases; bases outside gene matches: 7. Sequenced: blood. The clonotype comes from a man between 40 and 49 years old with Graves' ophthalmopathy. The genes are TRBV13 and TRBJ2-2; TRBD2 agrees at 11 bases. CDR3 protein: CASSPFGTSGTGELFF. For the CDR3, the DNA is TGTGCCAGCAGCCCCTTCGGGACTAGCGGTACCGGGGAGCTGTTTTTT.